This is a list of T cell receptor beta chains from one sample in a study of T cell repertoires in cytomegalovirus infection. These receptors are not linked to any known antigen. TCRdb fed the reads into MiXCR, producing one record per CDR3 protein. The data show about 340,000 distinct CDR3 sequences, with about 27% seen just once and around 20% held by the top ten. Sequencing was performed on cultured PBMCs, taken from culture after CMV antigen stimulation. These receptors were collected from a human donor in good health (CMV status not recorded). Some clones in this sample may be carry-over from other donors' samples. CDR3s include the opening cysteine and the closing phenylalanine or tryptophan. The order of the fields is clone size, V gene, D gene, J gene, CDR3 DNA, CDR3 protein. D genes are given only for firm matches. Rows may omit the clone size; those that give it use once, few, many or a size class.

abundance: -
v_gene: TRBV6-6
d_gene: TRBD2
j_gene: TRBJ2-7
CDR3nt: TGTGCCAGCAGTTCCCCTGGGACTAGCGGGAGTTCCACTACCACCTACGAGCAGTACTTC
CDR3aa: CASSSPGTSGSSTTTYEQYF

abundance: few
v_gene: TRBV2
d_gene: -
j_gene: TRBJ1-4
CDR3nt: TGTGCCAGCAGTGAAGCGCTTCCAGGGGTAGGGGAAAAACTGTTTTTT
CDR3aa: CASSEALPGVGEKLFF

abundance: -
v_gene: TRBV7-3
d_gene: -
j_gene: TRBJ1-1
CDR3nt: TGTGCCAGCAGCTTAACTTCCGGGACTAAAGCTTTCTTT
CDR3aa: CASSLTSGTKAFF

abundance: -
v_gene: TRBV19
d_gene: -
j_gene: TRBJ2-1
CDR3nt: TGTGCCAGTAAGGAGGACTCCGCAACAAGATACAATGAGCAGTTCTTC
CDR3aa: CASKEDSATRYNEQFF

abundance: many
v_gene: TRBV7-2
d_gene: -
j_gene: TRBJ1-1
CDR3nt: TGTGCCAGCAGCTCGGCGGGGCAGGGGTGGACTGAAGCTTTCTTT
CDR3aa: CASSSAGQGWTEAFF

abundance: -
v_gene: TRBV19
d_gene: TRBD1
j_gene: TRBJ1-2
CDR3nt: TGTGCCAGTAGTATCGGGGACAGGGTGAACTATGGCTACACCTTC
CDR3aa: CASSIGDRVNYGYTF

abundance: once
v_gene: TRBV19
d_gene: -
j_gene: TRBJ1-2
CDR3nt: TGTGCCAGTAGTCGGGCAGCCTCTAACTATGGCTACACCTTC
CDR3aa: CASSRAASNYGYTF

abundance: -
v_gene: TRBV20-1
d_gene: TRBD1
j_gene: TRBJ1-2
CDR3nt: TGCAGTGTCCCGGGACAGGGCCATGGCTACACCTTC
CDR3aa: CSVPGQGHGYTF

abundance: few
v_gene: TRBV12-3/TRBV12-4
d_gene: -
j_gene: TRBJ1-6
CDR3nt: TGTGCCAGCAGTTTAGAGTCGGGAAATTCACCCCTCCACTTT
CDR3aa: CASSLESGNSPLHF

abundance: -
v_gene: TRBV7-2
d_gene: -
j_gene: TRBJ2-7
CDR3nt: TGTGCCAGCAGCTCTAGGAAAGGGAGCTCCTACGAGCAGTACTTC
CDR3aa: CASSSRKGSSYEQYF

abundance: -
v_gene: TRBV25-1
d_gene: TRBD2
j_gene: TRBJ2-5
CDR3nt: TGTGCCAGCGGCCGTAGAGCGGGGGGGCGAGAGACCCAGTACTTC
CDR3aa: CASGRRAGGRETQYF

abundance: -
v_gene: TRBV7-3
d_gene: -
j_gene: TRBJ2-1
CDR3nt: TGTGCCAGCAGCCTACAGGGAGGGGGTACCAATGAGCAGTTCTTC
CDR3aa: CASSLQGGGTNEQFF

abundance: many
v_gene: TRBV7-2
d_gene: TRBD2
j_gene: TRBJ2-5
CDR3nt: TGTGCCAGCAGCCCGATCCTAGCGGGAGTGGGGGAGACCCAGTACTTC
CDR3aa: CASSPILAGVGETQYF

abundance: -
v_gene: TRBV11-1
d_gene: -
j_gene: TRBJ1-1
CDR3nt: TGTGCCAGCAGCAGAGGGGGGGGCCAGAACACTGAAGCTTTCTTT
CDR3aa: CASSRGGGQNTEAFF

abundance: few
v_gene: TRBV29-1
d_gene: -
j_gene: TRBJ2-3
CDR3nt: TGCAGCGTCGTTGTCCCGGGGCAGCTAGATACGCAGTATTTT
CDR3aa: CSVVVPGQLDTQYF

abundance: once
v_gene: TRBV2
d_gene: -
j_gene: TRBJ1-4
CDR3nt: TGTGCCAGCCTCTACTGGGGGAATGAAAAGCTGTTTTTT
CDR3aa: CASLYWGNEKLFF